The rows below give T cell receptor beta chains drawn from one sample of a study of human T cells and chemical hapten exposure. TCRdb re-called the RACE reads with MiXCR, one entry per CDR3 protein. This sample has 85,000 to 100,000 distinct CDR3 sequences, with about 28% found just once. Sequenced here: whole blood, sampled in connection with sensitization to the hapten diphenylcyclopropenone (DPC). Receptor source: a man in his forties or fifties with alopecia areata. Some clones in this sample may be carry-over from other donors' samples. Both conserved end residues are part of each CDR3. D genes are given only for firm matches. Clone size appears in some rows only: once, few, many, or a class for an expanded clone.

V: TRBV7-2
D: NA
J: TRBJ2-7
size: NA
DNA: TGTGCCAGCAGCCGAAGTATTAGCGGCTACGAGCAGTACTTC
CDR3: CASSRSISGYEQYF

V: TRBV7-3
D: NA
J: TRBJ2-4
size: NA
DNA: TGTGCCAGCAGCTTAGGGACCGCCAAAAACATTCAGTACTTC
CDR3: CASSLGTAKNIQYF

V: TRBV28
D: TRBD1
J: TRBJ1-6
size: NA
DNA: TGTGCCAGCAGGAAGACAGGGGGGAATTCACCCCTCCACTTT
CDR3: CASRKTGGNSPLHF

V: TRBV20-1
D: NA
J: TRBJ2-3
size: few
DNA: TGCAGTGCTAGTGGAGGGGTAACAGATACGCAGTATTTT
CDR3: CSASGGVTDTQYF

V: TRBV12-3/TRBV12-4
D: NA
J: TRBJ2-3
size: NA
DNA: TGTGCCAGCAGTTTGTACAGAGGCACGCAGTATTTT
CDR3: CASSLYRGTQYF

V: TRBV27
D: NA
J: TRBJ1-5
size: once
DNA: TGTGCCAGCAGTTTATGGGCCGGCGGTCAGCCCCAGCATTTT
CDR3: CASSLWAGGQPQHF

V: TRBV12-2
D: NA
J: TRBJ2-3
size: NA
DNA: TGTGCAAGTCGTCTCCCCCTACGGGGTCTAGCGCATTCACGGACAGATACGCAGTATTTT
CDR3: CASRLPLRGLAHSRTDTQYF

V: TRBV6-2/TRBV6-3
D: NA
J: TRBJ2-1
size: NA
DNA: TGTGCCAGCAGTTTTATCAGTGGCTCCTACAATGAGCAGTTCTTC
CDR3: CASSFISGSYNEQFF

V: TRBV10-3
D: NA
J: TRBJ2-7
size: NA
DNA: TGTGCCATCAGTGAGCCCAACCAAATGCCATACGAGCAGTACTTC
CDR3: CAISEPNQMPYEQYF

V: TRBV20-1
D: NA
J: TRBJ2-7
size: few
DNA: TGCAGTGCTAGAGATGAGGGGGGACAGAGCTTCTACGAGCAGTACTTC
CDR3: CSARDEGGQSFYEQYF

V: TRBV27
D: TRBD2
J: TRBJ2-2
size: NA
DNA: TGTGCCAGCAGTTCTCGGCTAGCGGTCAACACCGGGGAGCTGTTTTTT
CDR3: CASSSRLAVNTGELFF

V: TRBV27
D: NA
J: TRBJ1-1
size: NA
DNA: TGTGCCAGCAGCAAAGAAAGAGGTAGCACTGAAGCTTTCTTT
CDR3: CASSKERGSTEAFF